This TCR beta chain originates from a study of shared clonotypes between healthy human individuals. The V and J ends lost 7 bases and 6 bases respectively, with 16 bases between them. Germline values: CDR1 GTSNPN, CDR2 SVGIG (reference sequence). The CDR3 consists of 12 residues. Libraries were prepared by immunoSEQ multiplex PCR; TCRdb keeps only in-frame clonotypes and omits some of them. The sample records about 1,500,000 clones, over 95% being singletons. Study results and caveats: Some clonotypes were shared by all four sorted-subset donors, while others were not shared. The non-shared ones had lower generation probabilities than the shared ones. Clonotypes that were shared across a few donors made up approximately 5.1% of naive CD4 clonotypes. Larger richness was generally estimated for naive than memory subsets.

This clone has a single count. Antigen unknown. Nashville, Tennessee was home to all donors, each a Caucasian adult. Sequencing was carried out using naive CD4+ T cells sorted from blood. Specified subset: CD45RA+ positively selected. This receptor was taken from a man aged 25 to 40 in good health. This sequence joins TRBV30 and TRBJ2-7; D is uncertain. CDR3 nucleotides: TGTGCCTCCAACTTGGAAGGAGCCGAGCAGTACTTC. Protein product: CASNLEGAEQYF.